The TCR beta chain described here comes from a study of T-cell memory formation after mild COVID-19. The CDR3 is 20 amino acids. V lost 0 bases and J lost 2, with 23 bases in between. Germline loops: CDR1 MNHNS, CDR2 SASEGT. Remarks on this clonotype: Its antigen is as yet unknown.

TCRdb processed the 5' RACE reads anew with MiXCR; each CDR3 protein has one entry. This table holds roughly 400,000 distinct CDR3 sequences, 20% to 25% found once. Study-wide points: Detection of some responders pre-infection suggested pre-existing cross-reactive memory T cells participated.

Material for sequencing was PBMCs or a T cell subset sorted from them (not recorded which). The clonotype comes from an adult woman who had mild COVID-19 (a few samples of this study predate the infection). Cell type and time point are not known. V and J are TRBV6-1 and TRBJ1-5; D is possibly TRBD1 (6 bases). CDR3 bases: TGTGCCAGCAGTGAAGCCCACATCTTATCGGGGGCGGTTGGCAATCAGCCCCAGCATTTT. Amino acids: CASSEAHILSGAVGNQPQHF.